The 26 T cell receptor beta chains below come from one sample, sequenced in a study of T cell clonality in common variable immunodeficiency. Sequenced by immunoSEQ multiplex PCR; TCRdb stores in-frame clones only, minus some. The sample has fewer than 65,000 clones, none seen only once. Sample: peripheral blood mononuclear cells. Every receptor here comes from a person between 18 and 69 years old in good health.

This clone was seen many times. With the read ending 3 residues before the CDR3 end, the germline J gene is used to fill in that end. The chain is built from TRBV5-1 and TRBJ1-6, with 9 bases matching TRBD1. The CDR3 extends over 15 amino acids. J was trimmed by 9 bases and V by 0 bases; bases with no gene match: 4. The germline V gene has CDR1 SGHRS and CDR2 YFSETQ. The CDR3 spells CASSLVGQGGSPLHF. Partial CDR3 DNA: TGCGCCAGCAGCTTGGTGGGACAGGGAGGTTCACCC.

This clone was recorded at least ten times. The read ends 3 residues early relative to the CDR3; the germline J gene fills the gap. This chain connects TRBV19 to TRBJ1-1, with D hard to call. CDR1 LNHDA and CDR2 SQIVND come from the germline V gene (reference sequence). This CDR3 comprises 13 residues. The CDR3 reads CASSFSGVLGAFF. The DNA read from the CDR3 is TGTGCCAGTAGTTTCTCCGGGGTTCTTGGG.

This clone was found many times. The CDR3 sequence is CSASGRNTEAFF. The sequenced part of the CDR3 DNA is TGCAGTGCTAGTGGCAGGAACACTGAA. This chain connects TRBV20-1 to TRBJ1-1, with no clear D. Sequencing ends 3 residues short of the CDR3 end; the germline J gene provides the rest. This CDR3 has 12 residues. The V gene lost 3 bases and the J gene lost 1 base, with 6 bases spanning the gap. From germline, CDR1 is DFQATT and CDR2 SNEGSKA (reference sequence).

This clone was counted at least ten times. The read finishes 3 residues shy of the CDR3 end, and the germline J gene is used to complete it. This sequence joins TRBV5-1 and TRBJ1-2, with TRBD1 identical over 7 bases. This CDR3 region has 14 residues. Trimming removed 2 bases from V and 7 bases from J; junction bases left unmatched: 8. Germline V gives CDR1 SGHRS, CDR2 YFSETQ. The CDR3 DNA, read in part, is TGCGCCAGCAGCTTCGACAGGGCATCTGGTGGC. Its translation: CASSFDRASGG. The whole CDR3 region reads CASSFDRASGGYTF. Using reference TRBV5-1 and TRBJ1-2 for the parts outside the CDR3, the full variable domain is KAGVTQTPRYLIKTRGQQVTLSCSPISGHRSVSWYQQTPGQGLQFLFEYFSETQRNKGNFPGRFSGRQFSNSRSEMNVSTLELGDSALYLCASSFDRASGGYTFGSGTRLTVV.

This clone was counted at least ten times. The read ends 3 residues shy of where the CDR3 ends; the end is completed using the germline J gene. V gene TRBV5-6 combines with J gene TRBJ1-6, with 9 bases identical to TRBD1. CDR3 length: 14 amino acids. V shed 5 bases, J shed 7 bases, and the junction held 4 bases outside the gene matches. Germline values: CDR1 SGHDT, CDR2 YYEEEE. The CDR3 protein is CASSRDRVNSPLHF. The covered CDR3 bases are TGTGCCAGCAGTCGGGACAGGGTAAATTCACCC.

This clone was counted at least ten times. Read data end 3 residues before the CDR3 end; the end is taken from the germline J gene. This rearrangement joins TRBV6-1 to TRBJ2-5; 8 bases fit TRBD2. The germline CDR1 and CDR2 sequences are MNHNS and SASEGT. The CDR3 spans 14 residues. After removal of 4 bases from V and 5 bases from J, the junction contained 6 bases not matched to a gene. The CDR3 DNA, read in part, is TGTGCCAGCAGTGTTGGGACTAGGCGGGAGACC. This translates into CASSVGTRRET. The entire CDR3 reads CASSVGTRRETQYF.

This clone was seen many times. The read ends 3 residues shy of where the CDR3 ends; the end is completed using the germline J gene. The V and J genes are TRBV7-2 and TRBJ2-3, with D perhaps TRBD1 (5 bases). This CDR3 has 13 residues. From germline, CDR1 is SGHTA and CDR2 FQGNSA. Trimming shortened V by 4 bases and J by 4 bases, and 9 bases separated the two germline ends. The CDR3 sequence is CASSSQVPDTQYF. The part of the CDR3 DNA that was read is TGTGCCAGCAGCTCACAGGTCCCAGATACG.

On this clone: Germline and junction disagree at one end, which may indicate a read error. The missing CDR3 end, 3 residues past where the read stops, is filled in from the germline J gene. Other DNA sequences in the sample encode the same CDR3. The chain recombines TRBV19 with TRBJ1-2; the D gene is possibly TRBD1 (5 bases). The CDR3 is made up of 14 amino acids. CDR1 and CDR2 (germline): LNHDA, SQIVND (reference sequence). The CDR3 sequence is CASSTDLRGEGYTF. The covered CDR3 bases are TGTGCCAGCAGTACCGATCTACGAGGGGAAGGC. Full variable domain (rest looked up from reference TRBV19 and TRBJ1-2): DGGITQSPKYLFRKEGQNVTLSCEQNLNHDAMYWYRQDPGQGLRLIYYSQIVNDFQKGDIAEGYSVSREKKESFPLTVTSAQKNPTAFYLCASSTDLRGEGYTFGSGTRLTVV.

This clone was counted at least ten times. The read is 3 residues too short to cover the CDR3 end, so that end is filled in from the germline J gene. The rearrangement uses TRBV4-1 and TRBJ2-3; possible D gene TRBD1, 6 bases. V dropped 0 bases and J dropped 0 bases, with 16 bases sitting between them. The germline V gene encodes CDR1 MGHRA and CDR2 YSYEKL. This CDR3 contains 18 residues. CDR3 amino acids: CASSQDRGGSTSTDTQYF. Incomplete CDR3 DNA: TGCGCCAGCAGCCAAGATCGTGGGGGCTCCACCAGCACAGATACG.

Ten or more counts support this clone. The CDR3 end is not reached by the read, which stops 3 residues before it; the germline J gene fills it in. The rearrangement uses TRBV7-9 and TRBJ1-1, with D possibly TRBD1 on 5 matching bases. This CDR3 is built from 15 residues. V was shortened by 2 bases and J by 1 base, with 11 bases between the two germline ends. Germline V gene sequence: CDR1 SEHNR, CDR2 FQNEAQ (reference sequence). The CDR3 region is CASSLLGQTNTEAFF. The CDR3 bases that were read are TGTGCCAGCAGCTTACTGGGGCAGACGAACACTGAA.

In its sample, this clone was seen many times. The CDR3 end falls 3 residues outside the read, so it is completed with the germline J gene. The chain recombines TRBV20-1 with TRBJ2-5; TRBD2 is a possible D gene (6 bases). Deletions cut 5 bases from V and 1 base from J, with 8 bases between. The CDR3 loop spans 12 amino acids. Germline assignment: CDR1 DFQATT and CDR2 SNEGSKA (reference sequence). The CDR3 here is CSAGGFQETQYF. CDR3 DNA, as far as it was read: TGCAGTGCTGGGGGGTTCCAAGAGACC.

At least ten counts were recorded for this clone. Read coverage stops 3 residues before the CDR3 terminus; the germline J gene supplies the remainder. The chain has TRBV5-1 and TRBJ1-3; 9 nucleotides line up with TRBD1. Germline CDR1 and CDR2: SGHRS and YFSETQ. With 3 bases clipped from V and 4 bases from J, the junction kept 8 bases outside the gene matches. The CDR3 has 16 residues. The CDR3 bases that were read are TGCGCCAGCAGCTCGGCCTACAGGGGGCAAGGAAACACC. It encodes CASSSAYRGQGNT. Given in full, the CDR3 is CASSSAYRGQGNTIYF.

This clone appeared many times. The CDR3 is cut off 3 residues early in the read; its end comes from the germline J gene. The chain has TRBV30 and TRBJ2-7, with 8 bases matching TRBD2. This CDR3 has 14 residues. CDR1 and CDR2 from the germline V gene are GTSNPN and SVGIG (reference sequence). The junction had 10 bases not matched to a gene; V was cut back by 3 bases and J by 6 bases. The sequenced part of the CDR3 DNA is TGTGCCTGGAGGGTAAGCGGGAGAGGGCGCGAG. Translation: CAWRVSGRGRE. The full-length CDR3 reads as CAWRVSGRGREQYF.

This clone was observed many times. The DNA ends 3 residues before the CDR3 does, and the rest of the CDR3 is filled in from the germline J gene. The rearrangement joins TRBV30 to TRBJ2-3, with TRBD2 identical over 11 bases. CDR3 size: 14 residues. Losses at the gene ends were 6 bases for V and 4 bases for J; bases not matched to a gene: 6. CDR1 GTSNPN and CDR2 SVGIG come from the germline V gene (reference sequence). The sequenced part of the CDR3 DNA is TGTGCCTGCCTACTAGCGGGAGTACCAGATACG. This sequence encodes CACLLAGVPDT. The complete CDR3 reads CACLLAGVPDTQYF. Full variable domain (missing parts from reference TRBV30 and TRBJ2-3): SQTIHQWPATLVQPVGSPLSLECTVEGTSNPNLYWYRQAAGRGLQLLFYSVGIGQISSEVPQNLSASRPQDRQFILSSKKLLLSDSGFYLCACLLAGVPDTQYFGPGTRLTVL.

This clone was counted ten times or more. The read stops 3 residues short of the end of the CDR3; the missing end is completed from the germline J gene. The chain links TRBV4-1 to TRBJ2-1; no clear D. Germline V gene sequence: CDR1 MGHRA, CDR2 YSYEKL. V shed 0 bases and J shed 1 base, with 7 bases lying between them. The CDR3 contains 15 residues. CDR3 loop: CASSQDYLSYNEQFF. The CDR3 DNA, read in part, is TGCGCCAGCAGCCAAGATTACCTATCCTACAATGAG.

This clone was counted many times. The read ends 3 residues before the CDR3 terminus; that terminus is restored from the germline J gene. The chain joins TRBV30 to TRBJ2-5; D is perhaps TRBD2 (6 bases). Germline V gene lookup returns CDR1 GTSNPN and CDR2 SVGIG (reference sequence). This CDR3 has 12 residues. V gave up 3 bases and J gave up 6 bases, with 11 bases separating them. The CDR3 loop reads CAWRAGRQTQYF. The CDR3 bases that were read are TGTGCCTGGAGGGCGGGGCGGCAGACC.

This clone has more than one count but fewer than ten. The sequence runs out 3 residues before the end of the CDR3; the remainder is reconstructed from the germline J gene. V usage is TRBV7-9 and J usage is TRBJ1-2; D gene unclear. The germline gives CDR1 SEHNR, CDR2 FQNEAQ (reference sequence). CDR3 length: 15 amino acids. The CDR3 is CASSRAGSSYNDYTF. The part of the CDR3 DNA that was read is TGTGCCAGCAGCCGCGCGGGGAGCTCCTACAATGAC.

This clone was observed at least ten times. The sequence runs out 3 residues before the end of the CDR3; the remainder is reconstructed from the germline J gene. This rearrangement joins TRBV10-3 to TRBJ1-2; D is uncertain. CDR1 is ENHRY and CDR2 is SYGVKD in the germline V gene. The CDR3 consists of 12 residues. CDR3 DNA (partial): TGTGCCATCAGTGCCGTGTCCTACGAC. Protein product: CAISAVSYD. The full CDR3 protein reads CAISAVSYDYTF.

In this sample, this clone turned up many times. The sequenced fragment ends 3 residues before the CDR3 boundary, so the rest is inferred from the germline J gene. This chain joins TRBV6-2 or TRBV6-3 and TRBJ1-2; TRBD1 agrees at 8 bases. Trimming at V came to 5 bases and at J to 4 bases, leaving 6 bases not matched to a gene. This CDR3 is built from 14 residues. Germline CDR1 and CDR2: MNHEY and SVGEGT. CDR3 in amino acids: CASSGQGITYGYTF. The sequenced CDR3 bases are TGTGCCAGCAGTGGACAGGGAATCACCTATGGC.

The table lists this clone with many counts. Sequencing ends 3 residues short of the CDR3 end; the germline J gene provides the rest. The rearrangement links TRBV5-6 to TRBJ2-1, with 7 nucleotides matching TRBD1. The junction had 11 bases not matched to a gene; V was cut back by 6 bases and J by 5 bases. The CDR3 length is 15 residues. Germline CDR1 is SGHDT and CDR2 is YYEEEE. The CDR3 reads CASTQTGNGHNEQFF. The sequenced part of the CDR3 DNA is TGTGCCAGCACCCAGACAGGGAACGGCCACAATGAG.

At least ten counts were recorded for this clone. The read terminates 3 residues ahead of where the CDR3 ends, so the germline J gene completes it. The chain joins TRBV10-3 to TRBJ2-1; 8 bases map to TRBD1. Germline V lookup: CDR1 ENHRY, CDR2 SYGVKD. CDR3 length equals 16 residues. V shed 4 bases, J shed 5 bases, and the junction held 10 bases outside the gene matches. The CDR3 sequence: CAISGEDREGDNEQFF. The part of the CDR3 DNA that was read is TGTGCCATCAGTGGCGAGGACAGGGAAGGCGACAATGAG.

In its sample, this clone was seen many times. The read gets to within 3 residues of the CDR3 end, and the germline J gene fills in the rest. The chain uses TRBV5-1 and TRBJ2-3; 7 bases map to TRBD1. The germline V gene has CDR1 SGHRS and CDR2 YFSETQ. The CDR3 loop spans 21 amino acids. The V and J ends lost 6 bases and 0 bases, in that order; junction bases with no gene match: 25. The part of the CDR3 DNA that was read is TGCGCCAGCAACCATCCAGGGGGAAGGGACCTGGGGAGCGCTAGCACAGATACG. Translated: CASNHPGGRDLGSASTDT. The full CDR3 reads CASNHPGGRDLGSASTDTQYF.

This clone was found many times. The read halts 3 residues ahead of the CDR3 end, with the missing end drawn from the germline J gene. The V and J genes are TRBV20-1 and TRBJ2-7, with TRBD1 matching 8 bases. J lost 4 bases, V lost 3 bases, and 8 bases had no gene match. The CDR3 totals 14 residues. Germline V CDR1 and CDR2: DFQATT, SNEGSKA (reference sequence). The part of the CDR3 DNA that was read is TGCAGTGCTAGCCACAGGGGGAAACCTTACGAG. Amino acids: CSASHRGKPYE. The full-length CDR3 reads as CSASHRGKPYEQYF.

This clone was recorded many times. The read falls 3 residues short of the CDR3 end, and the missing part is taken from the germline J gene. V is TRBV19 and J is TRBJ1-2, with 8 bases fitting TRBD1. The CDR3 length is 12 residues. Germline V gene sequence: CDR1 LNHDA, CDR2 SQIVND (reference sequence). CDR3 loop: CASEDRVGGYTF. CDR3 DNA, as far as it was read: TGTGCCAGTGAGGACAGGGTAGGCGGC.

This clone was observed at least ten times. The read terminates 3 residues ahead of where the CDR3 ends, so the germline J gene completes it. The chain carries TRBV2 and TRBJ2-3; possibly TRBD2 for D (6 bases). Looked up from germline, CDR1 is SNHLY and CDR2 is FYNNEI. Trimming took 0 bases from V and 2 from J, leaving 12 bases between them. This CDR3 has 16 amino acids. The CDR3 bases that were read are TGTGCCAGCAGTGAAGCGCAAGGCGGGGACACAGATACG. This sequence encodes CASSEAQGGDTDT. In full, the CDR3 reads CASSEAQGGDTDTQYF.

Worth noting for this clone: The read gets to within 3 residues of the CDR3 end, and the germline J gene fills in the rest. The chain is built from TRBV10-2 and TRBJ2-5, with D possibly matching TRBD1 (5 bases). The V gene lost 4 bases and the J gene lost 4 bases, with 16 bases spanning the gap. The CDR3 totals 15 residues. CDR1 is WSHSY and CDR2 is SAAADI in the germline V gene. The DNA read from the CDR3 is TGCGCCAGCAGTGTGCCCAGGGATAGGGCAGAGACC. This encodes CASSVPRDRAET. The CDR3 in its entirety is CASSVPRDRAETQYF.